What follows describes a single TCR beta chain. Antigen: not known. Germline V gene data show CDR1 as SGHAT and CDR2 as FQNNGV. The CDR3 is 16 amino acids. Between the trimmed V and J ends, which lost 1 base and 4 bases, there was a span of 17 bases. The data are from a study of shared clonotypes between healthy human individuals. Overall study results and limits: A handful of donors shared roughly 5% of their naive CD4 clonotypes.

Positively selected for CCR7, the CD45RO-negative cells used as naive CD8 cells excluded terminally differentiated effector memory CD45RA+ cells. TCRdb keeps only in-frame clones here, not all; method: immunoSEQ multiplex PCR. The sample includes a few hundred thousand clones, just under 97% seen only once; the top ten take around 0.11%. The sample comprised naive CD8+ T cells sorted from blood. The rearrangement joins TRBV11-2 to TRBJ2-7; D not certain. The receptor was isolated from a woman aged 30 to 39 in good health. The CDR3 DNA is TGTGCCAGCAGCTTAGGCTTTGGCACTCCGAGGTACGAGCAGTACTTC. Its translation is CASSLGFGTPRYEQYF.